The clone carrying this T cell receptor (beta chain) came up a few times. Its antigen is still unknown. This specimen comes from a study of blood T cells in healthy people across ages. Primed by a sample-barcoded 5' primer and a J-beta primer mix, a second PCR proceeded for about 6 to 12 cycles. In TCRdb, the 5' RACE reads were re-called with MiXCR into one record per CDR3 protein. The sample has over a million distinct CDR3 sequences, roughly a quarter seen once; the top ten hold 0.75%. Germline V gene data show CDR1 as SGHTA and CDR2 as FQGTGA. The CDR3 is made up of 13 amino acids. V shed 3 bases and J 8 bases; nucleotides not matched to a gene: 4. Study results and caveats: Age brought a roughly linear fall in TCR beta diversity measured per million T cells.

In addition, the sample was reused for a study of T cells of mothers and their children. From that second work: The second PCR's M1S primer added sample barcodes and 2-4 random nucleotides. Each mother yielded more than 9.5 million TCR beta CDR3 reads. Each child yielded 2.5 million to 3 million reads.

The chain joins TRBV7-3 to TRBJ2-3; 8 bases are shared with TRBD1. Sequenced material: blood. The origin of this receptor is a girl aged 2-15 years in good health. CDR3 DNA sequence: TGTGCCAGCAGCTTCGACAGGGGTAGTACGCAGTATTTT. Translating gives CASSFDRGSTQYF.